The rows below give T cell receptor beta chains drawn from one sample of a study. TCRdb called the 5' RACE reads again in MiXCR, with one record for every CDR3 protein. The data hold 35,000 to 50,000 distinct CDR3 sequences, with approximately 22% observed a single time. The sequencing sample was made of Tregs sorted from blood. The receptors originated from a female donor with breast cancer. Each CDR3 is given with its conserved first and last residue. Fields, in order: J gene, V gene, D gene, clone size, CDR3 DNA, CDR3 protein. D genes are given only for firm matches. Only some rows state a clone size, as once, few, many or a class for expanded clones.

J gene: TRBJ2-3; V gene: TRBV7-2; D gene: -; clone size: few; CDR3 DNA: TGTGCCAGCAGCTTAGGAGGGGTTAGTTTTGATACGCAGTATTTT; CDR3 protein: CASSLGGVSFDTQYF
J gene: TRBJ2-1; V gene: TRBV4-1; D gene: TRBD2; clone size: few; CDR3 DNA: TGCGCCAGCAGCCAAGACGGGGACTACTCCTACAATGAGCAGTTCTTC; CDR3 protein: CASSQDGDYSYNEQFF
J gene: TRBJ1-3; V gene: TRBV28; D gene: -; clone size: -; CDR3 DNA: TGTGCCAGCAGTTTAACAGCAGGAAACACCATATATTTT; CDR3 protein: CASSLTAGNTIYF
J gene: TRBJ1-1; V gene: TRBV5-4; D gene: -; clone size: few; CDR3 DNA: TGTGCCAGCAGCACAGGGACCACTGAAGCTTTCTTT; CDR3 protein: CASSTGTTEAFF
J gene: TRBJ2-1; V gene: TRBV9; D gene: -; clone size: -; CDR3 DNA: TGTGCCAGCAGCGTAGAAGGGGGGGGCGGGACCAATGAGCAGTTCTTC; CDR3 protein: CASSVEGGGGTNEQFF
J gene: TRBJ2-2; V gene: TRBV5-1; D gene: TRBD1; clone size: -; CDR3 DNA: TGCGCCAGCAGCTGGATCCCGGGGACAGGGCCTCCGAGCACCGGGGAGCTGTTTTTT; CDR3 protein: CASSWIPGTGPPSTGELFF
J gene: TRBJ2-4; V gene: TRBV27; D gene: TRBD2; clone size: -; CDR3 DNA: TGTGCCAGCAGTCCCCCGGGACTAGCGGGAGTAAACATTCAGTACTTC; CDR3 protein: CASSPPGLAGVNIQYF
J gene: TRBJ2-7; V gene: TRBV4-1; D gene: TRBD2; clone size: many; CDR3 DNA: TGCGCCAGCAGCCAAATGGCGCCTAGCGGGAACGAGCAGTACTTC; CDR3 protein: CASSQMAPSGNEQYF
J gene: TRBJ2-1; V gene: TRBV4-1; D gene: TRBD2; clone size: -; CDR3 DNA: TGCGCTAGCAGCCAAGATCCTCCCGGGACTAGCGGTAGCAATGAGCAGTTCTTC; CDR3 protein: CASSQDPPGTSGSNEQFF
J gene: TRBJ2-7; V gene: TRBV12-3/TRBV12-4; D gene: -; clone size: many; CDR3 DNA: TGTGCCAGCAGTTTGCGGTCGGACGGATTTTACTACGAGCAGTACTTC; CDR3 protein: CASSLRSDGFYYEQYF
J gene: TRBJ1-1; V gene: TRBV3-1; D gene: -; clone size: many; CDR3 DNA: TGTGCCAGCAGCCCGAGTCCGGGACATTTCATCAATTTT; CDR3 protein: CASSPSPGHFINF
J gene: TRBJ2-1; V gene: TRBV5-1; D gene: TRBD2; clone size: -; CDR3 DNA: TGCGCCAGCACCGTCACGGGAGGGAGCAATGAGCAGTTCTTC; CDR3 protein: CASTVTGGSNEQFF
J gene: TRBJ2-5; V gene: TRBV6-2/TRBV6-3; D gene: -; clone size: -; CDR3 DNA: TGTGCCAGCAATAAGGGTGGCGAGACCCAGTACTTC; CDR3 protein: CASNKGGETQYF
J gene: TRBJ2-3; V gene: TRBV20-1; D gene: -; clone size: few; CDR3 DNA: TGCAGTGCTAGGCTAACCGGGGGAGATACGCAGTATTTT; CDR3 protein: CSARLTGGDTQYF
J gene: TRBJ2-1; V gene: TRBV18; D gene: TRBD1; clone size: -; CDR3 DNA: TGTGCCGGCTCACCGTCCGGGACAGGGGTTAATGAGCAGTTCTTC; CDR3 protein: CAGSPSGTGVNEQFF
J gene: TRBJ1-5; V gene: TRBV20-1; D gene: -; clone size: once; CDR3 DNA: TGCAGTGCTAGAGAGGATATTTACAGGGTAAGCAATCGGCCCCAGCATTTT; CDR3 protein: CSAREDIYRVSNRPQHF
J gene: TRBJ1-6; V gene: TRBV7-9; D gene: -; clone size: many; CDR3 DNA: TGTGCCAGCAGCCGCATCGGGGGTAGCTCCTATAATTCACCCCTCCACTTT; CDR3 protein: CASSRIGGSSYNSPLHF
J gene: TRBJ2-1; V gene: TRBV7-6; D gene: -; clone size: many; CDR3 DNA: TGTGCCAGCAGCTCCTACAGAGTTAAAAACAATGAGCAGTTCTTC; CDR3 protein: CASSSYRVKNNEQFF
J gene: TRBJ1-5; V gene: TRBV6-1; D gene: -; clone size: few; CDR3 DNA: TGTGCCAGCAGTGAAGTTTCGCCCCAGCATTTT; CDR3 protein: CASSEVSPQHF
J gene: TRBJ2-7; V gene: TRBV2; D gene: -; clone size: -; CDR3 DNA: TGTGCCAGCAGCGCCCCGCCCCTAGCGTCCTCCGAGCAGTACTTC; CDR3 protein: CASSAPPLASSEQYF
J gene: TRBJ2-7; V gene: TRBV5-1; D gene: -; clone size: few; CDR3 DNA: TGCGCCAGCAGCTTTGTCGGCCGAGCCTACGAGCAGTACTTC; CDR3 protein: CASSFVGRAYEQYF
J gene: TRBJ2-1; V gene: TRBV5-1; D gene: TRBD2; clone size: -; CDR3 DNA: TGCGCCAGCAGCTTGACTAGCGGGACCACTTTAGGCTACAATGAGCAGTTCTTC; CDR3 protein: CASSLTSGTTLGYNEQFF
J gene: TRBJ2-2; V gene: TRBV4-1; D gene: -; clone size: -; CDR3 DNA: TGCGCCAGCAGCCCTGACTCAGCAGCCTACGAGCTGTTTTTT; CDR3 protein: CASSPDSAAYELFF
J gene: TRBJ2-1; V gene: TRBV7-8; D gene: -; clone size: -; CDR3 DNA: TGTGCCAGCAGCGTCAGTCCCCCGGGCCCCCGTCTACGTGAGCAGTTCTTC; CDR3 protein: CASSVSPPGPRLREQFF
J gene: TRBJ2-5; V gene: TRBV9; D gene: -; clone size: few; CDR3 DNA: TGTGCCAGCAGCGTAGGGAATCTGGAGGGGGAGACCCAGTACTTC; CDR3 protein: CASSVGNLEGETQYF
J gene: TRBJ1-5; V gene: TRBV2; D gene: -; clone size: few; CDR3 DNA: TGTGCCAGCAGTGCCACAGGGTATCAGCCCCAGCATTTT; CDR3 protein: CASSATGYQPQHF
J gene: TRBJ2-2; V gene: TRBV12-3/TRBV12-4; D gene: TRBD2; clone size: few; CDR3 DNA: TGTGCCAGCCAGGGACTAGCCGGGGAGCTGTTTTTT; CDR3 protein: CASQGLAGELFF
J gene: TRBJ2-7; V gene: TRBV3-1; D gene: -; clone size: few; CDR3 DNA: TGTGCCAGCAGCCCCACCTGGAGCTCCTACGAGCAGTACTTC; CDR3 protein: CASSPTWSSYEQYF
J gene: TRBJ2-7; V gene: TRBV7-9; D gene: -; clone size: few; CDR3 DNA: TGTGCCAGCAGCTTGGACTTTGACGAGCAGTACTTC; CDR3 protein: CASSLDFDEQYF
J gene: TRBJ1-4; V gene: TRBV6-6; D gene: -; clone size: many; CDR3 DNA: TGTGCCAGCAGTTTTGGGGGACCAGCTAATGAAAAACTGTTTTTT; CDR3 protein: CASSFGGPANEKLFF
J gene: TRBJ2-1; V gene: TRBV27; D gene: -; clone size: many; CDR3 DNA: TGTGCCAGCACCGCAACCTACAATGAGCAGTTCTTC; CDR3 protein: CASTATYNEQFF
J gene: TRBJ2-5; V gene: TRBV5-5; D gene: TRBD1; clone size: few; CDR3 DNA: TGTGCCAGCAGCATATTCGGACAGGGGGAGGAGACCCAGTACTTC; CDR3 protein: CASSIFGQGEETQYF